Sequencing of this TCR beta chain was carried out in a study of blood T cells in healthy people across ages. Study as a whole: Capture via template switching afforded approximately one barcoded beta molecule per two T cells.

A J-beta primer mix and a sample-barcoded 5' primer were used in a second PCR of about 7 to 12 cycles. Each sample yielded at least 3 million CDR3-containing paired-end reads. MiXCR, run by TCRdb on the 5' RACE reads, gives a single entry per CDR3 protein. The table records around 900,000 distinct CDR3 sequences, about 51% of them present only once. The CDR3 is 15 residues long. Trimming shortened V by 4 bases and J by 9 bases, and 17 bases separated the two germline ends. The germline V gene has CDR1 SGHRS and CDR2 YFSETQ. Remarks on this clonotype: What it recognizes is unknown.

Study outcomes and limitations: Any conclusive comparison of naive versus antigen-experienced cells was prevented by using unsorted PBMCs. Naive T cell percentage and TCR beta diversity correlated strongly.

This TCR derives from a woman aged 55-69 years in good health. The specimen was blood. This chain joins TRBV5-1 and TRBJ1-6, with a weak D call TRBD1 (6 bases). DNA of the CDR3: TGCGCCAGCAGCCTCGGGTACAGGGCCGGTTCACCCCTCCACTTT. Amino acids: CASSLGYRAGSPLHF.